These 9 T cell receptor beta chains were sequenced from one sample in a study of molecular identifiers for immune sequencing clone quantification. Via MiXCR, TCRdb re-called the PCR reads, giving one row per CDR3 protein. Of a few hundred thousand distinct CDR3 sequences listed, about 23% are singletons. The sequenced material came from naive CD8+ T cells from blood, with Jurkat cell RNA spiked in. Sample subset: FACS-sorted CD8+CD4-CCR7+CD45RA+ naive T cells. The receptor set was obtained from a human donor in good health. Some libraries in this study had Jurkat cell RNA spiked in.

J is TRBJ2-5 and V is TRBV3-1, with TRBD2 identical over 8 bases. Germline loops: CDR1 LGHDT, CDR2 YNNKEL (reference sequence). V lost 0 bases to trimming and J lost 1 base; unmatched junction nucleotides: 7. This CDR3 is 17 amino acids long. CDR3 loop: CASSQEHLAGIQETQYF. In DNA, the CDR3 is TGTGCCAGCAGCCAAGAACATCTAGCGGGTATCCAAGAGACCCAGTACTTC.

CDR3: CASSFWGRIDTQYF. The CDR3 DNA follows: TGTGCCAGCAGCTTTTGGGGAAGGATCGATACGCAGTATTTT. The genes are TRBV11-2 and TRBJ2-3, with no clear D. This CDR3 has 14 residues. The germline gives CDR1 SGHAT, CDR2 FQNNGV. Trimming removed 3 bases at V and 6 bases at J, with 13 bases between.

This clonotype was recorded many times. In DNA, the CDR3 is TGTGCCAGCAATTGGCGTTTTGGCTACACCTTC. Translating gives CASNWRFGYTF. The V call is TRBV6-5, the J call TRBJ1-2; D gene unclear. This CDR3 is built from 11 residues. The V end lost 7 bases, the J end lost 7 bases, and 10 bases lay between the germline ends. CDR1 and CDR2 (germline): MNHEY, SVGAGI.

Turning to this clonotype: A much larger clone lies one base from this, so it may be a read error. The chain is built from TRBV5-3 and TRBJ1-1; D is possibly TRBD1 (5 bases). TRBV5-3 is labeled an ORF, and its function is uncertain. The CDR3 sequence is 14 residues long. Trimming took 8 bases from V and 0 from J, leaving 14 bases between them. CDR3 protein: CASGWGLMNTEAFF. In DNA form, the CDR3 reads TGTGCCAGCGGCTGGGGACTCATGAACACTGAAGCTTTCTTT.

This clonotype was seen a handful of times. The CDR3 bases are TGTGCCAGCAGTTGGACAGGGTCAACAGAGACCCAGTACTTC. As protein: CASSWTGSTETQYF. The chain joins TRBV27 to TRBJ2-5, with 8 bases identical to TRBD1. The trim removed 4 bases at V and 4 bases at J, leaving 5 bases unmatched. CDR1 is MNHEY and CDR2 is SMNVEV in the germline V gene (reference sequence). The CDR3 consists of 14 residues.

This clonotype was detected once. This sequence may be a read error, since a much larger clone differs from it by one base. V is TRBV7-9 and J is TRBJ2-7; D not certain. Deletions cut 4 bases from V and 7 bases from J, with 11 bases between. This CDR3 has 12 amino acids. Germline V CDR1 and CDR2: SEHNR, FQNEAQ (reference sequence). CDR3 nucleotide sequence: TGTGCCAGCAGCTCGCCGTTGGGGGAGCAGTACTTC. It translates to CASSSPLGEQYF. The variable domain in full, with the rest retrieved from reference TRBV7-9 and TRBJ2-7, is DTGVSQNPRHKITKRGQNVTFRCDPISEHNRLYWYRQTLGQGPEFLTYFQNEAQLEKSRLLSDRFSAERPKGSFSTLEIQRTEQGDSAMYLCASSSPLGEQYFGPGTRLTVT.

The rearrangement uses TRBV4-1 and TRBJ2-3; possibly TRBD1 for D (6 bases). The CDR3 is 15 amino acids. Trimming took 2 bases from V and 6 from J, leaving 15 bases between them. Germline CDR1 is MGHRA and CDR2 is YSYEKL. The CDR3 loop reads CASSQRQYREDTQYF. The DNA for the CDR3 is TGCGCCAGCAGCCAACGTCAATACAGGGAGGATACGCAGTATTTT.

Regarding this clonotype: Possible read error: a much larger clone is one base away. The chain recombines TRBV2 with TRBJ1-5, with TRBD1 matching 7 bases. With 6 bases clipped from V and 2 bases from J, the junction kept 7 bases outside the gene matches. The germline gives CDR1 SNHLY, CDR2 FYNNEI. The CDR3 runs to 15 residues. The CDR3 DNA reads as TGTGCCAGCAGCCCGGGACAGTCTTGCAATCAGCCCCAGCATTTT. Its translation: CASSPGQSCNQPQHF.

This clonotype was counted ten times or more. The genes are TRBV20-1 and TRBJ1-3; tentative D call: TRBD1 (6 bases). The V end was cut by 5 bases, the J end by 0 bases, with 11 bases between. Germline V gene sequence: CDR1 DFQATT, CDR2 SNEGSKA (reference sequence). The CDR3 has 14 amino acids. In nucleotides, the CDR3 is TGCAGTGCTCAGCCCAGGGGCTCTGGAAACACCATATATTTT. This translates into CSAQPRGSGNTIYF.